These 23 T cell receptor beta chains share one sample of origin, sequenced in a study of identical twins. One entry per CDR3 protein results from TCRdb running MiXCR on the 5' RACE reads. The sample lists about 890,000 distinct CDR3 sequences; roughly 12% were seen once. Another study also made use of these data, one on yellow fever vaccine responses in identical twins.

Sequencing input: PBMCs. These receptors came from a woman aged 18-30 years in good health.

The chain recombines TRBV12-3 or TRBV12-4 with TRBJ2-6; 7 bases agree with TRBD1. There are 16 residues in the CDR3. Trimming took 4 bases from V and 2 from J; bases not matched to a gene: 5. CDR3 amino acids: CASSWDSVTGANVLTF. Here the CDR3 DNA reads TGTGCCAGCAGTTGGGACAGCGTAACTGGGGCCAACGTCCTGACTTTC.

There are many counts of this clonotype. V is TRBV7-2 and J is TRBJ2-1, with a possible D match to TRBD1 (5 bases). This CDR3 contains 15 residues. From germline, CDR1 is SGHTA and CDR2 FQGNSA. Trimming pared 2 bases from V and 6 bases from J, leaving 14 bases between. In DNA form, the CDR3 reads TGTGCCAGCAGCTTAATGGAAGGACACAGCAATGAGCAGTTCTTC. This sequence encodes CASSLMEGHSNEQFF.

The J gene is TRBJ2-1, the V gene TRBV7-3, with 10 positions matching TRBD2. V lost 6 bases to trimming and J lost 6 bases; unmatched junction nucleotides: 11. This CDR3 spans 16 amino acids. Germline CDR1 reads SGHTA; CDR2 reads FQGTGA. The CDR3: CASSSPASGSGNEQFF. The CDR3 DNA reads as TGTGCCAGCAGTTCTCCTGCTAGCGGGAGTGGCAATGAGCAGTTCTTC.

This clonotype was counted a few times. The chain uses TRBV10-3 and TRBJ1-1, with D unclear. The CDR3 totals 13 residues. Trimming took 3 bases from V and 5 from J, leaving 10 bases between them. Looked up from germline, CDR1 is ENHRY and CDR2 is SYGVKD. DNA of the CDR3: TGTGCCATCAGTGACGGAATGGGAACTGAAGCTTTCTTT. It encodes CAISDGMGTEAFF.

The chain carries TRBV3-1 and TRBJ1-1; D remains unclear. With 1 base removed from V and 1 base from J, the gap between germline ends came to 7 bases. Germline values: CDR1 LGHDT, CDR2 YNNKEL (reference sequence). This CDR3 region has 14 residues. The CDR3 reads CASSQGVRNTEAFF. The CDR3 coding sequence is TGTGCCAGCAGCCAAGGAGTGCGGAACACTGAAGCTTTCTTT.

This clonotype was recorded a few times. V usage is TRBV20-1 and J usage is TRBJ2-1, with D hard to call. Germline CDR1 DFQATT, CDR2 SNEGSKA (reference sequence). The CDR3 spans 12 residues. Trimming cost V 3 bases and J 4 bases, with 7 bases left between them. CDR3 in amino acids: CSASRAYNEQFF. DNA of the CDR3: TGCAGTGCTAGTCGGGCGTACAATGAGCAGTTCTTC.

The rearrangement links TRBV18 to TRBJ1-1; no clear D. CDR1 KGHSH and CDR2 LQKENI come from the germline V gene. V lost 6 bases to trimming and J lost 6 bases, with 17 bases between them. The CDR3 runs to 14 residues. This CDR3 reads CASSPIRTSAEAFF. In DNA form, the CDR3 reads TGTGCCAGCTCGCCGATCCGGACGAGCGCTGAAGCTTTCTTT.

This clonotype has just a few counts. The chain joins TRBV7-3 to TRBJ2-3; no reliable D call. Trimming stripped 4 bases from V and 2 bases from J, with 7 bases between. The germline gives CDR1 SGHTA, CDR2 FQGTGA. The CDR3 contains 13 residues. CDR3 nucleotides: TGTGCCAGCAGCTCCAACCCCACAGATACGCAGTATTTT. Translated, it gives CASSSNPTDTQYF.

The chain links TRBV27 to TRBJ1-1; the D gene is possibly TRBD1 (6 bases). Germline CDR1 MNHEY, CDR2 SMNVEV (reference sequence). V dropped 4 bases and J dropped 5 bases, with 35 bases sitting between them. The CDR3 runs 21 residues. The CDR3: CASSYKGGWTGSRKLGTEAFF. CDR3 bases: TGTGCCAGCAGTTACAAGGGGGGGTGGACCGGCTCCCGCAAATTGGGTACTGAAGCTTTCTTT.

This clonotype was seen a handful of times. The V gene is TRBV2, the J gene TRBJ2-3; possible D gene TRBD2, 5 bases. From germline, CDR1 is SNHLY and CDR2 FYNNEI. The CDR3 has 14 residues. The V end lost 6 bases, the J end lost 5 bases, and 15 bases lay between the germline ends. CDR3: CASSPGTMEDTQYF. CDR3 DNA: TGTGCCAGCAGCCCGGGAACTATGGAAGATACGCAGTATTTT.

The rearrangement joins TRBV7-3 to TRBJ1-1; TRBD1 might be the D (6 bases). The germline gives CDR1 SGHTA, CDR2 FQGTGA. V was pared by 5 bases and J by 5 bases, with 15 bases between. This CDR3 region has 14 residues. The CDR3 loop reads CASSPTPGETEAFF. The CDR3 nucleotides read TGTGCCAGCAGCCCAACACCAGGGGAAACTGAAGCTTTCTTT.

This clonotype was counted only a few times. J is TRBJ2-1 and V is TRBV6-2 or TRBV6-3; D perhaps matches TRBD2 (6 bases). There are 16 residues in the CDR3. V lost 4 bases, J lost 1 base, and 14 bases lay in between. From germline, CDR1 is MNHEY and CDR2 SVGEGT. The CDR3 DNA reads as TGTGCCAGCAGTTTGTATGAGGGGAGGTCCTACAATGAGCAGTTCTTC. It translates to CASSLYEGRSYNEQFF.

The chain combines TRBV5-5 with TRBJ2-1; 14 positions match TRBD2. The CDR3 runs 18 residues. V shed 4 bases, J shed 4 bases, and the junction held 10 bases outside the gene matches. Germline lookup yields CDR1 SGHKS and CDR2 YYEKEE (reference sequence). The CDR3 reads CASSKGLAGVRPYNEQFF. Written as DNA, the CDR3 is TGTGCCAGCAGCAAGGGACTAGCGGGGGTAAGGCCTTACAATGAGCAGTTCTTC.

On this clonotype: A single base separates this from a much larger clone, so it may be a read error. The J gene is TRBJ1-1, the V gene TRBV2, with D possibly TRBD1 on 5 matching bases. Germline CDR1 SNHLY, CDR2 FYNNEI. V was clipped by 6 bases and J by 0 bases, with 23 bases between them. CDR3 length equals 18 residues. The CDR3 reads CASSKKTAFTPMNTEAFF. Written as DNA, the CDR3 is TGTGCCAGCAGCAAGAAGACAGCCTTTACTCCAATGAACACTGAAGCTTTCTTT.

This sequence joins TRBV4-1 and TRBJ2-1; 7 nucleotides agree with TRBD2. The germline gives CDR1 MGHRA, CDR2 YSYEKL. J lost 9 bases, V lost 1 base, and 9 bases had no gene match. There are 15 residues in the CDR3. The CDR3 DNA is TGCGCCAGCAGCCAAGTGTACCGAGGGAGGGGTGAGCAGTTCTTC. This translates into CASSQVYRGRGEQFF.

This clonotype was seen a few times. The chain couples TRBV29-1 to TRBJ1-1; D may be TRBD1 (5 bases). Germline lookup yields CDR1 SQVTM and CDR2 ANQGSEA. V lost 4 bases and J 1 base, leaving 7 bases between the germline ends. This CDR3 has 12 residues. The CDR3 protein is CSVGQTNTEAFF. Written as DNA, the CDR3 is TGCAGCGTTGGACAGACGAACACTGAAGCTTTCTTT.

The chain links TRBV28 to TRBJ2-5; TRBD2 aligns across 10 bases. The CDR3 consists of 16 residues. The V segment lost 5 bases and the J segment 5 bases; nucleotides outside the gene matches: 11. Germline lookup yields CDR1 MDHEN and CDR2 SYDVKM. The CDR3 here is CASSTTSGPRRETQYF. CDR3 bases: TGTGCCAGCAGTACGACTAGCGGGCCTAGGAGGGAGACCCAGTACTTC.

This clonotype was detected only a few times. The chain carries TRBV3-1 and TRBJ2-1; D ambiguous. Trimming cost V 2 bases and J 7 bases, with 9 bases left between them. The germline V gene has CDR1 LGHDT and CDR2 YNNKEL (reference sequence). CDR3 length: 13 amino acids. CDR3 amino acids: CASSQIGPNEQFF. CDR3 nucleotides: TGTGCCAGCAGCCAAATAGGACCTAATGAGCAGTTCTTC.

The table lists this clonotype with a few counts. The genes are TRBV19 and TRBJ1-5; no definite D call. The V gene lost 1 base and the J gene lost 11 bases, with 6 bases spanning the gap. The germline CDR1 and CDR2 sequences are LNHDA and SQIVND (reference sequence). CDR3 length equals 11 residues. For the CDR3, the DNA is TGTGCCAGTAGTATAGGACCGTCCCAGCATTTT. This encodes CASSIGPSQHF.

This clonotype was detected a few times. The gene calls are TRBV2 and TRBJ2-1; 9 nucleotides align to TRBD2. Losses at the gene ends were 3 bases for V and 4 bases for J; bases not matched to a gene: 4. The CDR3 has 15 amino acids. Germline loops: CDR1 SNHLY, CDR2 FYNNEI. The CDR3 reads CASSDESGRYNEQFF. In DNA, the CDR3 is TGTGCCAGCAGTGACGAGAGCGGGAGGTACAATGAGCAGTTCTTC.

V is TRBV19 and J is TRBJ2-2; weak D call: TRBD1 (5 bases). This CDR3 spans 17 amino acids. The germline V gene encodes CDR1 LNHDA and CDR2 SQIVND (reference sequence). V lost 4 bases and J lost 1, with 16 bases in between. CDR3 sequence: CASSKERAGQNTGELFF. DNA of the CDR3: TGTGCCAGTAGTAAGGAAAGGGCAGGGCAGAACACCGGGGAGCTGTTTTTT.

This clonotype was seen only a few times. The CDR3 DNA reads as TGTGCCAGCAGCCCAGATAGGGGCCCTCAGTTCTTC. Translated, it gives CASSPDRGPQFF. The rearrangement joins TRBV7-3 to TRBJ2-1; a possible D gene is TRBD1 (5 bases). V was cut by 5 bases and J by 13 bases, with 15 bases left in between. The CDR3 totals 12 residues. In germline, CDR1 is SGHTA, CDR2 FQGTGA.

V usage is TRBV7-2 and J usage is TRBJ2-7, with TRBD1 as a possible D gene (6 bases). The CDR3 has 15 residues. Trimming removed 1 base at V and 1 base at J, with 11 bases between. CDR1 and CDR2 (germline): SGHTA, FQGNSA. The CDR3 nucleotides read TGTGCCAGCAGCTTAGTCCCGGACAGATCCTACGAGCAGTACTTC. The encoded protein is CASSLVPDRSYEQYF. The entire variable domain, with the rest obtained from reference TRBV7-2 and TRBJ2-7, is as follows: GAGVSQSPSNKVTEKGKDVELRCDPISGHTALYWYRQSLGQGLEFLIYFQGNSAPDKSGLPSDRFSAERTGGSVSTLTIQRTQQEDSAVYLCASSLVPDRSYEQYFGPGTRLTVT.